A single T cell receptor beta chain is shown here with its context. The target antigen is unknown. The record originates from a study of shared clonotypes between healthy human individuals. Findings and limits, study-wide: Richness estimates generally favored naive over memory subsets.

Germline V gives CDR1 DFQATT, CDR2 SNEGSKA (reference sequence). Trimming removed 3 bases at V and 4 bases at J, with 4 bases between. The CDR3 length is 11 residues. Here immunoSEQ multiplex PCR was the method, and the copy in TCRdb shows in-frame clones only, minus some. The repertoire holds more than 1.2 million clones, with 97% to 99% as singletons. This receptor was identified in a man aged 30-40 years in good health. Sequenced sample: naive CD4+ T cells sorted from blood. Subset specified: CD45RA+ positively selected. The gene calls are TRBV20-1 and TRBJ1-5, with D uncertain. CDR3 bases: TGCAGTGCTAGCGGGAATCAGCCCCAGCATTTT. It translates to CSASGNQPQHF.